Sequencing of this T cell receptor (beta chain) was carried out in a study of tumor and adjacent non-tumor tissue in lung cancer (dated by TCRdb to 2016 to 2018). Concerning the study at large: Of the cohort, 11 to 12 patients had adenocarcinoma, 2 had squamous cell carcinoma and 1 had small cell lung cancer. The 15 or so patients were aged roughly 30 to 85 years, included approximately ten men and 5 women, and had TNM stage I to III disease. A total of 95 million to 150 million productive TCRbeta reads were generated by sequencing, corresponding to an average of roughly 4 million reads per sample. The study compared bulk TCRbeta repertoires between lung tumor tissue and matched distant non-tumor lung tissue from over 12 lung cancer patients. For each patient, one tumor sample and one normal lung sample were taken, giving around 31 paired specimens that underwent TCRbeta CDR3 sequencing.

RNA was isolated from bulk unsorted tissue, and RNA quality was assessed with a NanoDrop ND-1000 and an Agilent 2100. The normal lung samples consisted of distant non-tumor tissue collected more than 3 cm from the tumor edge. Newly diagnosed lung cancer patients without prior chemotherapy who had been admitted for thoracic surgery in China between August and November 2014 were enrolled as donors. Patients who had received previous radiotherapy or chemotherapy, or who had another concurrent cancer, were excluded from the study. Pieces of surgical tissue measuring about 1-2.1 cm3 were kept in RNAlater solution and held at -80 degrees C until needed. The CDR3 numbers 16 residues from cysteine through phenylalanine. This entry keeps only the CDR3 DNA: 48 bases, framed from base 1. The germline V gene (reference sequence) gives CDR1 as SGHAT and CDR2 as FQDESV. Library generation was performed with multiplex PCR. Sequencer: Illumina HiSeq 2500. TCRbeta libraries were constructed through three rounds of nested PCR with primers (Table S4) according to protocols adapted from ARM-PCR. PCR products of 200-500 bp were gel-excised and purified with the QIAquick gel extraction kit before sequencing. For the original study's pipeline: Trimmomatic was used to clean the reads, FLASH was used to merge the reads into complete CDR3 sequences, and MiTCR was used to assign the reads to V(D)J germline segments. VDJtools was used to compute clonal diversity as the inverse Simpson's index. In-frame sequences without a premature stop codon were defined as productive reads. In-frame beta chains were kept once TCRdb had trimmed the public reads at Q25 with fastp and called clones with MiXCR. Each entry is one CDR3 protein sequence, shown with its most common DNA and genes. The V and J calls and clone size are TCRdb's, not the authors'. The sample includes 90,000 to 100,000 distinct CDR3 sequences, with about 80% observed a single time. Clones ranked in the top ten supply more than 30% of the sample.

Note on this clonotype: Its antigen has not been determined. One end of the junction fails to match germline, which may point to a read error.

Study-wide findings and limitations: Tumor tissue showed significantly higher TCR diversity (inverse Simpson) than normal lung tissue, at roughly 390 vs 170 (P = 0.0075, Mann-Whitney U test). Only about 16 patients were included in the cohort, and the need for larger samples and more detailed clinical data was noted by the authors. Younger patients had significantly higher TCR diversity, and higher tumor TCR diversity was associated with shorter overall and disease-free survival. The methods do not name the sequencing platform or mention unique molecular identifiers. The top 100 clones accounted for a significantly larger cumulative portion of the repertoire in normal lung than in tumor tissue. Because peripheral blood was not sequenced, blood TCRbeta repertoires in the lung cancer patients of the study were not examined.

This clonotype originated in a man in his sixties with small cell lung cancer. This chain joins TRBV11-1 to TRBJ2-2, with TRBD2 as a weak D call on 6 bases. The sample comprised distant non-tumor lung tissue. The encoded CDR3 is CASSLGQQLLAEELFF. The nucleotide sequence reads TGTGCCAGCAGCTTAGGACAGCAACTACTAGCCGAGGAGCTTTTTTTT.